Sequencing of this T cell receptor (beta chain) was carried out in a study of siplizumab effects on memory and regulatory T cells. Study-wide results and limits: Researchers did not confirm the suppressive function of proliferating Tregs from siplizumab cultures.

CDR1 SGDLS and CDR2 YYNGEE come from the germline V gene. V was cut by 4 bases and J by 0 bases, with 17 bases left in between. The CDR3 covers 16 residues. Libraries were prepared by immunoSEQ multiplex PCR; TCRdb keeps only in-frame clonotypes and omits some of them. This table holds around 100,000 clones, about 93% found once. A remark on this clone: Antigen unknown.

The chain couples TRBV9 to TRBJ2-7; D possibly corresponds to TRBD2 (6 bases). The sequenced material came from CD4+ T cells sorted from blood. The receptor was isolated from a human donor in good health. The CDR3 coding sequence is TGTGCCAGCAGCAAAACCGGGGGAGATAGCTCCTACGAGCAGTACTTC. It translates to CASSKTGGDSSYEQYF.